These T cell receptor beta chains were read from a single sample in a study of Ad26.COV2.S vaccination and SARS-CoV-2 variants. The table came from immunoSEQ multiplex PCR; TCRdb's copy has only in-frame clones and leaves some out. Of about 410,000 clones listed, around 91% were seen once; the top ten hold approximately 1.9%. Sequencing used peripheral blood, obtained in a trial of Ad26.COV2.S vaccine versus placebo. These receptors all come from a person aged 18 to 65 who received the Ad26.COV2.S COVID-19 vaccine or a placebo. Both conserved end residues are part of each CDR3. Fields, in order: clone size, V gene, D gene, J gene, CDR3 protein, CDR3 DNA. A D gene is named only where the DNA matches it firmly. Only part of the rows carry a size: once, few, many, or a class if the clone is expanded.

>-|TRBV5-4|-|TRBJ2-5
CASSPLPGAFQETQYF
TGTGCCAGCAGCCCCCTGCCAGGGGCCTTCCAAGAGACCCAGTACTTC
>-|TRBV7-9|-|TRBJ2-2
CASSLGLGNTGELFF
TGTGCCAGCAGCTTAGGTTTGGGGAACACCGGGGAGCTGTTTTTT
>-|TRBV13|TRBD2|TRBJ2-1
CASSLDGLAGGNEQFF
TGTGCCAGCAGCTTGGATGGACTAGCGGGTGGTAATGAGCAGTTCTTC
>-|TRBV5-4|-|TRBJ2-5
CASSLDTQHQETQYF
TGTGCCAGCAGCTTGGACACCCAGCACCAAGAGACCCAGTACTTC
>-|TRBV2|TRBD1|TRBJ1-2
CASSEETGGAGNYGYTF
TGTGCCAGCAGTGAAGAGACAGGGGGCGCCGGGAACTATGGCTACACCTTC
>-|TRBV30|-|TRBJ1-4
CAWSVGGAGEKLFF
TGTGCCTGGAGTGTCGGGGGGGCGGGAGAAAAACTGTTTTTT
>few|TRBV5-8|-|TRBJ1-6
CASSLEGSSSYNSPLHF
TGTGCCAGCAGCTTGGAGGGCTCGAGCTCCTATAATTCACCCCTCCACTTT
>-|TRBV5-1|TRBD2|TRBJ2-4
CASSRPGGPAKNIQYF
TGCGCCAGCAGCAGGCCGGGAGGGCCAGCCAAAAACATTCAGTACTTC
>-|TRBV15|TRBD2|TRBJ2-7
CATSRGAGGAGGSYEQYF
TGTGCCACCAGCAGGGGAGCGGGAGGGGCAGGCGGATCCTACGAGCAGTACTTC
>-|TRBV6-5|-|TRBJ1-2
CASSLNKGGAGGYTF
TGTGCCAGCAGTCTCAACAAGGGGGGGGCCGGAGGCTACACCTTC
>few|TRBV19|TRBD1|TRBJ1-5
CASSRQGSYQPQHF
TGTGCCAGTAGTAGACAGGGTTCCTATCAGCCCCAGCATTTT
>-|TRBV5-8|TRBD1|TRBJ2-2
CASSLTGGGELFF
TGTGCCAGCAGCTTAACAGGGGGCGGGGAGCTGTTTTTT
>once|TRBV19|-|TRBJ2-5
CASSIRGRETQYF
TGTGCCAGTAGTATAAGGGGCCGAGAGACCCAGTACTTC